This T cell receptor beta chain was sequenced for a study of blood T cell repertoires in COVID-19. Overall study context: Acute and convalescent COVID-19 samples came from the United States, Italy and Spain. Nucleic acid was either cDNA or gDNA, and it came from T cells, B-cell-depleted T cells, or PBMCs.

This clone came up once. As processed by the authors: Amplification of reference gene primers provided the estimated nucleated cell counts. Libraries were prepared by immunoSEQ multiplex PCR; TCRdb keeps only in-frame clonotypes and omits some of them. The D gene and trimming were derived from the DNA, and the V and J assignments and clone size from that table. The top ten clones hold about 0.93% of a sample with about 350,000 clones, roughly 87% of them seen once. Recovered status in Cohort 3 required two negative PCRs, clearance, or symptom resolution. CDR3 size: 12 residues. Germline V gives CDR1 SQVTM, CDR2 ANQGSEA. Unmatched junction bases numbered 3, after V lost 3 bases and J lost 6 bases.

The chain employs TRBV29-1 and TRBJ1-1; 8 nucleotides line up with TRBD1. The sequenced sample consisted of PBMCs or T cells enriched from blood (not recorded which). The TCR sequence derives from a woman aged 25 to 39 who had recovered from COVID-19. The CDR3 DNA reads TGCAGCGTTGACAGGGGGCCTTCTGAAGCTTTCTTT. Translated: CSVDRGPSEAFF.